Listed below are T cell receptor beta chains from one sample, sequenced in a study of CD8+CD57+ T cells in acquired aplastic anemia. In TCRdb, the reads were re-called with MiXCR into one record per CDR3 protein. The sample gives 250,000 to 300,000 distinct CDR3 sequences, roughly three fifths of which show up once; roughly 8% is in the top ten. Sequenced sample: sorted CD4+, CD8+, or CD8+CD57+ T cells (not recorded which) from PBMCs. The source is a human donor with severe aplastic anemia or a healthy control (not recorded which). The CDR3 runs from the conserved cysteine through the conserved F or W. A D gene is named only where the DNA matches it firmly. Size tells how often a clone was seen (once, few, many) or the class of an expanded clone, and some rows leave it out.

d_call: -
v_call: TRBV7-9
j_call: TRBJ2-7
clone_size: many
cdr3_aa: CASSTEGLSAEQYF
cdr3_nt: TGTGCCAGCAGCACCGAGGGTTTATCGGCCGAGCAGTACTTC

d_call: -
v_call: TRBV24-1
j_call: TRBJ2-2
clone_size: -
cdr3_aa: CATSGGTPVRGELFF
cdr3_nt: TGTGCCACCAGTGGGGGGACACCGGTGAGGGGGGAGCTGTTTTTT

d_call: -
v_call: TRBV12-3/TRBV12-4
j_call: TRBJ1-2
clone_size: many
cdr3_aa: CASTFPGGRAAGYTF
cdr3_nt: TGTGCCAGCACGTTTCCCGGCGGCAGGGCAGCTGGCTACACCTTC

d_call: TRBD2
v_call: TRBV25-1
j_call: TRBJ2-1
clone_size: -
cdr3_aa: CASSRGIAGGTYNEQFF
cdr3_nt: TGTGCCAGCAGTAGAGGCATAGCGGGGGGGACCTACAATGAGCAGTTCTTC

d_call: TRBD2
v_call: TRBV10-3
j_call: TRBJ2-1
clone_size: few
cdr3_aa: CAISEGTTYNEQFF
cdr3_nt: TGTGCCATCAGTGAAGGGACTACCTACAATGAGCAGTTCTTC

d_call: TRBD1
v_call: TRBV7-9
j_call: TRBJ1-2
clone_size: few
cdr3_aa: CASSPTGFHGYTF
cdr3_nt: TGTGCCAGCAGCCCGACAGGGTTCCATGGCTACACCTTC

d_call: -
v_call: TRBV9
j_call: TRBJ1-2
clone_size: once
cdr3_aa: CASSGPSGVNYGYTF
cdr3_nt: TGTGCCAGCAGCGGACCTAGCGGGGTGAACTATGGCTACACCTTC

d_call: -
v_call: TRBV30
j_call: TRBJ2-3
clone_size: many
cdr3_aa: CAWSPSRSRTDTQYF
cdr3_nt: TGTGCCTGGAGCCCCAGCAGGTCCCGCACAGATACGCAGTATTTT

d_call: -
v_call: TRBV9
j_call: TRBJ2-3
clone_size: once
cdr3_aa: CASSYSNGQRTDTQYF
cdr3_nt: TGTGCCAGCAGTTACTCTAACGGACAGCGCACAGATACGCAGTATTTT

d_call: TRBD2
v_call: TRBV29-1
j_call: TRBJ2-7
clone_size: -
cdr3_aa: CSVEEVELAGSYEQYF
cdr3_nt: TGCAGCGTTGAAGAGGTAGAACTAGCGGGATCCTACGAGCAGTACTTC

d_call: TRBD1
v_call: TRBV7-8
j_call: TRBJ2-3
clone_size: -
cdr3_aa: CASSARDGQAADTQYF
cdr3_nt: TGTGCCAGCAGCGCCCGGGATGGACAGGCGGCGGATACGCAGTATTTT

d_call: -
v_call: TRBV27
j_call: TRBJ2-4
clone_size: -
cdr3_aa: CASSETWGSNIQYF
cdr3_nt: TGTGCCAGCAGCGAAACCTGGGGGAGTAACATTCAGTACTTC

d_call: -
v_call: TRBV6-5
j_call: TRBJ1-3
clone_size: -
cdr3_aa: CASSPGQTFPENTIYF
cdr3_nt: TGTGCCAGCAGCCCGGGACAAACATTCCCTGAAAACACCATATATTTT

d_call: -
v_call: TRBV5-1
j_call: TRBJ2-1
clone_size: many
cdr3_aa: CASSWKGAAGGEQFF
cdr3_nt: TGCGCCAGCAGCTGGAAGGGGGCAGCCGGGGGTGAGCAGTTCTTC

d_call: -
v_call: TRBV7-2
j_call: TRBJ2-3
clone_size: -
cdr3_aa: CASSPAGADAQYF
cdr3_nt: TGTGCCAGCAGCCCGGCCGGGGCAGATGCGCAGTATTTT

d_call: -
v_call: TRBV19
j_call: TRBJ1-6
clone_size: many
cdr3_aa: CASSNDFLDSPLHF
cdr3_nt: TGTGCCAGTAGTAACGACTTCCTCGATTCACCCCTCCACTTT

d_call: TRBD1
v_call: TRBV12-3/TRBV12-4
j_call: TRBJ2-3
clone_size: -
cdr3_aa: CASPGQGADTQYF
cdr3_nt: TGTGCCAGCCCAGGACAGGGGGCTGATACGCAGTATTTT

d_call: -
v_call: TRBV6-1
j_call: TRBJ1-2
clone_size: -
cdr3_aa: CASSEPGLYGYTF
cdr3_nt: TGTGCCAGCAGTGAACCAGGGCTTTATGGCTACACCTTC

d_call: TRBD2
v_call: TRBV6-2/TRBV6-3
j_call: TRBJ2-1
clone_size: -
cdr3_aa: CASSRGGSRNEQFF
cdr3_nt: TGTGCCAGCAGTCGGGGCGGGAGTAGGAATGAGCAGTTCTTC

d_call: -
v_call: TRBV14
j_call: TRBJ2-7
clone_size: -
cdr3_aa: CASSQDQISREQYF
cdr3_nt: TGTGCCAGCAGCCAAGATCAGATCTCGAGGGAGCAGTACTTC

d_call: -
v_call: TRBV6-5
j_call: TRBJ2-7
clone_size: -
cdr3_aa: CASSLSGTISYEQYF
cdr3_nt: TGTGCCAGCAGTCTTAGCGGTACCATATCCTACGAGCAGTACTTC

d_call: TRBD1
v_call: TRBV24-1
j_call: TRBJ2-3
clone_size: -
cdr3_aa: CATSDCGQGRTDTQYF
cdr3_nt: TGTGCCACCAGTGATTGCGGACAGGGCCGCACAGATACGCAGTATTTT

d_call: -
v_call: TRBV7-2
j_call: TRBJ1-2
clone_size: -
cdr3_aa: CASSLDSGFNYGYTF
cdr3_nt: TGTGCCAGCAGCTTAGATAGCGGGTTTAACTATGGCTACACCTTC

d_call: TRBD1
v_call: TRBV30
j_call: TRBJ1-1
clone_size: many
cdr3_aa: CAWNRGRNTEAFF
cdr3_nt: TGTGCCTGGAACAGGGGCCGTAACACTGAAGCTTTCTTT

d_call: TRBD1
v_call: TRBV14
j_call: TRBJ1-6
clone_size: many
cdr3_aa: CASSQEVPQGGGYNSPLHF
cdr3_nt: TGTGCCAGCAGCCAAGAGGTTCCGCAGGGGGGAGGCTATAATTCACCCCTCCACTTT

d_call: -
v_call: TRBV20-1
j_call: TRBJ2-3
clone_size: -
cdr3_aa: CSASRFRGDTQYF
cdr3_nt: TGCAGTGCTAGTAGGTTTCGGGGGGATACGCAGTATTTT

d_call: TRBD2
v_call: TRBV25-1
j_call: TRBJ2-3
clone_size: many
cdr3_aa: CASSELGGGRGKRATDTQYF
cdr3_nt: TGTGCCAGCAGTGAATTGGGGGGAGGGAGAGGGAAGAGGGCCACAGATACGCAGTATTTT

d_call: -
v_call: TRBV7-6
j_call: TRBJ1-1
clone_size: -
cdr3_aa: CASSPTEAFF
cdr3_nt: TGTGCCAGCAGCCCTACTGAAGCTTTCTTT

d_call: -
v_call: TRBV20-1
j_call: TRBJ2-3
clone_size: few
cdr3_aa: CSAGLESFTDTQYF
cdr3_nt: TGCAGTGCAGGACTGGAATCCTTCACAGATACGCAGTATTTT

d_call: TRBD1
v_call: TRBV19
j_call: TRBJ1-2
clone_size: -
cdr3_aa: CASSPMGTGMFYGYTF
cdr3_nt: TGTGCCAGTAGTCCCATGGGGACAGGGATGTTCTATGGCTACACCTTC

d_call: -
v_call: TRBV20-1
j_call: TRBJ1-3
clone_size: many
cdr3_aa: CSARDLEGVDNTIYF
cdr3_nt: TGCAGTGCTAGAGATCTGGAGGGAGTGGATAACACCATATATTTT

d_call: -
v_call: TRBV5-1
j_call: TRBJ2-2
clone_size: -
cdr3_aa: CATRWRLGSTGELFF
cdr3_nt: TGCGCCACCCGGTGGCGGCTGGGTTCCACCGGGGAGCTGTTTTTT

d_call: -
v_call: TRBV6-1
j_call: TRBJ1-2
clone_size: many
cdr3_aa: CASTTRGHDYGYTF
cdr3_nt: TGTGCCAGCACCACTCGGGGACACGACTATGGCTACACCTTC

d_call: -
v_call: TRBV5-1
j_call: TRBJ1-3
clone_size: -
cdr3_aa: CASSFSGTSRNGNTIYF
cdr3_nt: TGCGCCAGCAGCTTCTCCGGGACTAGCAGGAATGGAAACACCATATATTTT

d_call: TRBD1
v_call: TRBV10-3
j_call: TRBJ1-2
clone_size: -
cdr3_aa: CAISESVGQGAGGYTF
cdr3_nt: TGTGCCATCAGTGAGTCAGTTGGACAGGGGGCTGGTGGCTACACCTTC

d_call: TRBD2
v_call: TRBV7-9
j_call: TRBJ2-1
clone_size: -
cdr3_aa: CASSSPGLGAQVEQFF
cdr3_nt: TGTGCCAGCAGCTCGCCGGGACTAGGGGCCCAGGTTGAGCAGTTCTTC

d_call: -
v_call: TRBV7-3
j_call: TRBJ1-2
clone_size: -
cdr3_aa: CASSYRGENRGYTF
cdr3_nt: TGTGCCAGCAGCTATCGAGGGGAGAATCGTGGCTACACCTTC

d_call: TRBD2
v_call: TRBV20-1
j_call: TRBJ2-7
clone_size: many
cdr3_aa: CSAKIWEGLAGGGEQYF
cdr3_nt: TGCAGTGCCAAGATTTGGGAAGGACTAGCGGGAGGTGGCGAGCAGTACTTC

d_call: -
v_call: TRBV20-1
j_call: TRBJ2-5
clone_size: few
cdr3_aa: CSAREWLRTKMYF
cdr3_nt: TGCAGTGCTCGTGAATGGCTCCGGACTAAGATGTACTTC

d_call: -
v_call: TRBV7-8
j_call: TRBJ2-3
clone_size: -
cdr3_aa: CASSSRLLDTQYF
cdr3_nt: TGTGCCAGCAGCTCACGACTACTAGATACGCAGTATTTT

d_call: -
v_call: TRBV5-1
j_call: TRBJ1-3
clone_size: once
cdr3_aa: CASSSSRGDGGNTIYF
cdr3_nt: TGCGCCAGCAGCTCGAGTCGTGGGGACGGTGGAAACACCATATATTTT

d_call: TRBD1
v_call: TRBV5-8
j_call: TRBJ1-2
clone_size: many
cdr3_aa: CASTVTQGKYGYTF
cdr3_nt: TGTGCCAGCACCGTTACACAGGGGAAGTATGGCTACACCTTC

d_call: -
v_call: TRBV4-3
j_call: TRBJ2-7
clone_size: many
cdr3_aa: CASSQGLGAYEQYF
cdr3_nt: TGCGCCAGCAGCCAAGGACTAGGAGCCTACGAGCAGTACTTC

d_call: -
v_call: TRBV11-2
j_call: TRBJ2-1
clone_size: once
cdr3_aa: CASSLSEGNEQFF
cdr3_nt: TGTGCCAGCAGCTTGTCAGAGGGCAATGAGCAGTTCTTC

d_call: TRBD2
v_call: TRBV20-1
j_call: TRBJ2-2
clone_size: -
cdr3_aa: CSASSGRGVTGELFF
cdr3_nt: TGCAGTGCCTCGAGCGGGAGGGGTGTCACCGGGGAGCTGTTTTTT

d_call: TRBD1
v_call: TRBV4-3
j_call: TRBJ1-3
clone_size: many
cdr3_aa: CASSQHRGSGNTIYF
cdr3_nt: TGCGCCAGCAGCCAGCACAGGGGCTCTGGAAACACCATATATTTT